Below are 7 T cell receptor beta chains sequenced from a single sample in a study of shared clonotypes between healthy human individuals. Only CD45RO-negative cells positively selected for CCR7 counted as naive CD8 cells, so terminally differentiated effector memory CD45RA+ cells were excluded. Clones were read by immunoSEQ multiplex PCR, and TCRdb kept only the in-frame ones, dropping some. The table has some 2,000,000 clones, over 85% seen once. The sequencing input was naive CD8+ T cells sorted from blood. Receptor source: a man between 18 and 35 years old in good health.

This chain uses TRBV7-9 with TRBJ2-5; the D call may be TRBD1 or TRBD2 (6 bases each). Trimming removed 10 bases from V and 3 bases from J, with 12 bases in between. This CDR3 is built from 12 residues. Germline CDR1 is SEHNR and CDR2 is FQNEAQ (reference sequence). CDR3 amino acids: CATGGSEETQYF. DNA of the CDR3: TGTGCCACCGGGGGCTCCGAAGAGACCCAGTACTTC.

V and J are TRBV30 and TRBJ2-5; D not certain. From germline, CDR1 is GTSNPN and CDR2 SVGIG (reference sequence). This CDR3 region has 14 residues. The V end lost 1 base, the J end lost 4 bases, and 13 bases lay between the germline ends. The CDR3 loop reads CAWSGVKGGETQYF. CDR3 DNA sequence: TGTGCCTGGAGTGGGGTCAAGGGCGGAGAGACCCAGTACTTC.

On this clone: The sample contains more than one DNA sequence encoding this CDR3. The chain carries TRBV28 and TRBJ1-1; 9 nucleotides line up with TRBD1. Germline CDR1 reads MDHEN; CDR2 reads SYDVKM. The CDR3 covers 15 residues. After removal of 2 bases from V and 0 bases from J, the junction contained 1 base not matched to a gene. The CDR3 bases are TGTGCCAGCAGTTTAACAGGGGGCCTGAACACTGAAGCTTTCTTT. Its protein product is CASSLTGGLNTEAFF.

The genes are TRBV21-1 and TRBJ2-7; the DNA was not used to check the table's D call, TRBD2. TRBV21-1 is listed as a pseudogene. This CDR3 comprises 16 residues. CDR3 DNA sequence: TGTGCCAGCAGCAAAGTTCCAGGTGGCGGGGAGGTCGAGCAGTACTTC. Translated: CASSKVPGGGEVEQYF.

Worth noting for this clone: At one of its ends the junction is not consistent with the germline gene, which may arise from a read error. The chain employs TRBV30 and TRBJ2-7; 8 nucleotides match TRBD2. CDR3 length: 15 residues. The germline V gene has CDR1 GTSNPN and CDR2 SVGIG (reference sequence). The CDR3 bases are TGTGCCTGGAGTGTACCGACTAGCGAGGACTACGGGCAGTACTTC. Its translation is CAWSVPTSEDYGQYF.

The sample holds a few counts of this clone. Other nucleotide sequences in the sample specify the same CDR3. The chain recombines TRBV27 with TRBJ1-1; no firm D call. V dropped 2 bases and J dropped 7 bases, with 8 bases sitting between them. The CDR3 is made up of 12 amino acids. Per the germline V gene, CDR1 is MNHEY and CDR2 is SMNVEV (reference sequence). CDR3 coding DNA: TGTGCCAGCAGTTTACTGGGCGGTGAAGCTTTCTTT. Amino acid sequence: CASSLLGGEAFF.

Details on this clone: Other DNA variants within this sample encode the same CDR3. The J gene is TRBJ2-2, the V gene TRBV20-1; unclear D gene. V was cut by 6 bases and J by 2 bases, with 4 bases left in between. Germline CDR1 is DFQATT and CDR2 is SNEGSKA (reference sequence). There are 11 residues in the CDR3. CDR3 region: CSALNTGELFF. CDR3 in DNA: TGCAGTGCCCTAAACACCGGGGAGCTGTTTTTT.